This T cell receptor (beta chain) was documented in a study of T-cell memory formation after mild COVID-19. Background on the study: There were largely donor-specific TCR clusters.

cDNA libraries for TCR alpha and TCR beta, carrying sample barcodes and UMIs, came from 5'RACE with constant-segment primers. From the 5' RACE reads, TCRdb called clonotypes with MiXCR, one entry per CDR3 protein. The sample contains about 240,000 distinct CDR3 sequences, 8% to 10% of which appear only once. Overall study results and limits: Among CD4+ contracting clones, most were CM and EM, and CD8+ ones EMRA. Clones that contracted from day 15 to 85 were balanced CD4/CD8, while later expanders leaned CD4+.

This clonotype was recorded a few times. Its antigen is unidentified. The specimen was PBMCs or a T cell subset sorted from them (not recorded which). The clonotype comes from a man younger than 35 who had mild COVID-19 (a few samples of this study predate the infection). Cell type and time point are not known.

CDR3 amino acids: CSSPSPGSISSYNSPLHF. The CDR3 nucleotides are TGCAGTTCACCTTCCCCCGGTTCCATTAGCTCCTATAATTCACCCCTCCACTTT. V gene TRBV20-1 combines with J gene TRBJ1-6; no clear D gene. The V end lost 8 bases, the J end lost 0 bases, and 23 bases lay between the germline ends. Germline V CDR1 and CDR2: DFQATT, SNEGSKA (reference sequence). The CDR3 spans 18 residues.